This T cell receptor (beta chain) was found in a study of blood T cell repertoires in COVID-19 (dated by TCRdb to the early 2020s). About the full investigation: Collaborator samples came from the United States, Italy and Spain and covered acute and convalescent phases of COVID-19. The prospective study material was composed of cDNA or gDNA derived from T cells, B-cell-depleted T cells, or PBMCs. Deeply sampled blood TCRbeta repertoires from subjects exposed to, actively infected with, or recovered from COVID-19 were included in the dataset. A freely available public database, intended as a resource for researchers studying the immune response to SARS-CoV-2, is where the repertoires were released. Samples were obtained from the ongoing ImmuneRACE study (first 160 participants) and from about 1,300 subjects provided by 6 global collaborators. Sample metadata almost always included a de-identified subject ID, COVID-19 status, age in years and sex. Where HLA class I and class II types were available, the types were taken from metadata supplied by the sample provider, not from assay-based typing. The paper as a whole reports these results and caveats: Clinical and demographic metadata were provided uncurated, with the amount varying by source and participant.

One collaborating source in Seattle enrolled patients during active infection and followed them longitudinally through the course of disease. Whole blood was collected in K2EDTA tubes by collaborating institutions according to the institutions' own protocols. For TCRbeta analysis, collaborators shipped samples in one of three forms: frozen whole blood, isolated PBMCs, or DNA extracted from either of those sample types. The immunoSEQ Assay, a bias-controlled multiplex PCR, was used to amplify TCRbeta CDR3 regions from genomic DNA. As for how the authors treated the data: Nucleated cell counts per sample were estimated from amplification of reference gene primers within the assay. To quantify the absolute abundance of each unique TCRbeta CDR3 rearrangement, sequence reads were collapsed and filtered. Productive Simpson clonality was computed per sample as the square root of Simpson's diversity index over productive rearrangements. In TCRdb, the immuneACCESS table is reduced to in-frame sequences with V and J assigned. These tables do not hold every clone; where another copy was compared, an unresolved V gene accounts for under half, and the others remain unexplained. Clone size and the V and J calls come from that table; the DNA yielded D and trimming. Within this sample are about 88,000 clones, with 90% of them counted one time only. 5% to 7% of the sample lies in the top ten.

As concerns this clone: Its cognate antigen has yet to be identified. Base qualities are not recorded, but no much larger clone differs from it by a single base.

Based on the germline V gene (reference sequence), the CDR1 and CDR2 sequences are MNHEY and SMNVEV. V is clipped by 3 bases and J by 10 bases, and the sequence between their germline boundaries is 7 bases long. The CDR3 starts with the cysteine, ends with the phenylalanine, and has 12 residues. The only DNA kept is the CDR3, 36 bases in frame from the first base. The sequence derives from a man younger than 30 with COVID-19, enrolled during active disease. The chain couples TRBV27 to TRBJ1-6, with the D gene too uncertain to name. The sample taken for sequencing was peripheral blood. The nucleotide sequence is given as TGTGCCAGCAGTTTCGAACGGTCACCCCTCCACTTT. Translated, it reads CASSFERSPLHF.